The clone carrying this T cell receptor (beta chain) was counted only a few times. Its antigen is as yet unknown. This CDR3 region has 12 residues. Trimming removed 8 bases at V and 7 bases at J, with 9 bases between. Germline CDR1 reads MNHEY; CDR2 reads SMNVEV (reference sequence). Sequencing used immunoSEQ multiplex PCR; TCRdb keeps in-frame clones, though not all of them. This table has around 78,000 clones, about 82% appearing once. This entry belongs to a study of T cell responses to AZD1222 COVID-19 vaccine. The study, taken as a whole, reports: A mostly white British donor set with more females was recruited, and clonal diversity was possibly underestimated.

Sequencing used peripheral blood, obtained on day 0 of AZD1222 vaccination. The TCR was taken from an adult in good health. This chain links TRBV27 with TRBJ1-6; the D is unclear. CDR3 nucleotides: TGTGCCAGCGGCTTCACAAATTCACCCCTCCACTTT. Its protein product is CASGFTNSPLHF.